Each of the 16 T cell receptor beta chains below was sequenced from the same sample in a study of Graves' ophthalmopathy and Graves' hyperthyroidism. Researchers took RNA transcripts and amplified TCR beta CDR3 regions from them. Second-round multiplex PCR followed a first-round RT-PCR using HTBI primers. TCRdb recomputed calls from the multiplex PCR reads with MiXCR, one row per CDR3 protein. The data hold hundreds of thousands of distinct CDR3 sequences, with roughly 21% observed a single time. Sample: peripheral blood. The receptors come from a woman younger than 30 with stable Graves' hyperthyroidism.

The chain couples TRBV19 to TRBJ2-2, with 9 bases aligning to TRBD1. CDR1 is LNHDA and CDR2 is SQIVND in the germline V gene (reference sequence). The V gene end was trimmed by 4 bases and the J gene end by 3 bases; junction bases not matched to a gene: 3. The CDR3 length is 15 residues. The CDR3 DNA reads TGTGCCAGTAGTAATACAGGGGGCGACACCGGGGAGCTGTTTTTT. Protein sequence: CASSNTGGDTGELFF.

This clonotype has a handful of counts. The chain links TRBV18 to TRBJ1-5; 10 bases match TRBD1. CDR3 size: 17 residues. Germline CDR1 reads KGHSH; CDR2 reads LQKENI. Trimming at V came to 3 bases and at J to 2 bases, leaving 7 bases not matched to a gene. The DNA for the CDR3 is TGTGCCAGCTCACCTCTGGGACAGGGGTTCGGCAATCAGCCCCAGCATTTT. Translating gives CASSPLGQGFGNQPQHF.

This clonotype has at least ten counts. The chain recombines TRBV10-3 with TRBJ1-1; 7 nucleotides match TRBD1. The CDR3 has 14 residues. Germline CDR1 ENHRY, CDR2 SYGVKD. V lost 6 bases, J lost 6 bases, and 10 bases stayed unmatched. The CDR3 DNA reads as TGTGCCATCAGAGAGGGACAGACGAAGGCTGAAGCTTTCTTT. Residues: CAIREGQTKAEAFF.

This clonotype was counted many times. J is TRBJ1-2 and V is TRBV12-3 or TRBV12-4; 7 bases align to TRBD1. The ends lost 7 bases at V and 4 bases at J; junction bases unmatched: 9. This CDR3 contains 14 residues. The CDR3 sequence is CASTPRRGPYGYTF. CDR3 coding DNA: TGTGCCAGCACTCCCCGTAGGGGGCCCTATGGCTACACCTTC.

The chain links TRBV5-1 to TRBJ1-2; TRBD1 might be the D (5 bases). The CDR3 length is 15 residues. Germline lookup yields CDR1 SGHRS and CDR2 YFSETQ. V shed 4 bases and J shed 3 bases, with 16 bases lying between them. The CDR3 sequence: CASSPAPRGDYGYTF. The CDR3 coding sequence is TGCGCCAGCAGCCCAGCCCCGAGGGGTGACTATGGCTACACCTTC.

The V gene is TRBV5-1, the J gene TRBJ2-7; a weak D match, TRBD1 (6 bases). V was clipped by 0 bases and J by 5 bases, with 12 bases between them. Per the germline V gene, CDR1 is SGHRS and CDR2 is YFSETQ. The CDR3 runs 14 residues. As DNA, the CDR3 is TGCGCCAGCAGCTTGGCGGCAGGGGCCAACGAGCAGTACTTC. It yields the protein CASSLAAGANEQYF.

Ten or more counts support this clonotype. This chain links TRBV12-3 or TRBV12-4 with TRBJ1-6; D is uncertain. The V gene lost 3 bases and the J gene lost 13 bases, with 13 bases spanning the gap. The CDR3 runs to 13 residues. The CDR3 is CASSFGQTDPLHF. DNA of the CDR3: TGTGCCAGCAGTTTCGGGCAAACAGATCCCCTCCACTTT.

This clonotype has at least ten counts. The chain couples TRBV7-6 to TRBJ2-2; 8 nucleotides agree with TRBD1. The CDR3 is 16 amino acids. V dropped 5 bases and J dropped 0; count of bases not matched to a gene: 5. Germline CDR1 is SGHVS and CDR2 is FNYEAQ. CDR3 sequence (DNA): TGTGCCAGCAGCCACTCGGGACAGGCGAACACCGGGGAGCTGTTTTTT. This translates into CASSHSGQANTGELFF.

This clonotype showed up many times. The rearrangement links TRBV24-1 to TRBJ1-5; no reliable D call. There are 13 residues in the CDR3. Trimming stripped 3 bases from V and 5 bases from J, with 7 bases between. The germline CDR1 and CDR2 sequences are KGHDR and SFDVKD. The CDR3 is CATSDTSHQPQHF. CDR3 coding DNA: TGTGCCACCAGTGATACAAGCCATCAGCCCCAGCATTTT.

This sequence joins TRBV2 and TRBJ2-5; either TRBD1 or TRBD2 may supply D (5 bases each). Germline V gives CDR1 SNHLY, CDR2 FYNNEI. This CDR3 contains 14 residues. The ends were cut back, 4 bases at V and 2 bases at J, with 11 bases in the middle. The CDR3 region is CASSVLGEQETQYF. In DNA, the CDR3 is TGTGCCAGCAGTGTCCTGGGGGAGCAAGAGACCCAGTACTTC.

The table lists this clonotype with many counts. This rearrangement joins TRBV6-1 to TRBJ2-7, with TRBD2 matching 13 bases. In germline, CDR1 is MNHNS, CDR2 SASEGT. The CDR3 runs to 15 residues. V lost 7 bases, J lost 2 bases, and 5 bases stayed unmatched. The CDR3 region has the DNA TGTGCCAGCACTCGGACTAGCGGGGGACCCTACGAGCAGTACTTC. Its protein is CASTRTSGGPYEQYF.

A note on this clonotype: A much larger clone is a single base away; this may be a read error. The chain carries TRBV11-1 and TRBJ2-2, with TRBD2 as a possible D gene (5 bases). CDR3 length equals 16 residues. Germline lookup yields CDR1 SGHAT and CDR2 FQDESV (reference sequence). DNA for the CDR3: TGTGCCAGCAGCCTTACGACCAACTCATTCCCCGGGGATCTGTTTTTT. It encodes CASSLTTNSFPGDLFF. Combining the CDR3 with reference TRBV11-1 and TRBJ2-2 gives the whole variable domain EAEVAQSPRYKITEKSQAVAFWCDPISGHATLYWYRQILGQGPELLVQFQDESVVDDSQLPKDRFSAERLKGVDSTLKIQPAELGDSAMYLCASSLTTNSFPGDLFFGEGSRLTVL.

In its sample, this clonotype was seen many times. The chain combines TRBV6-1 with TRBJ1-2; D not resolved. V shed 7 bases and J shed 3 bases, with 12 bases lying between them. Germline CDR1 MNHNS, CDR2 SASEGT. The CDR3 has 13 residues. CDR3 sequence: CASTGGPYYGYTF. In DNA form, the CDR3 reads TGTGCCAGCACCGGAGGTCCCTACTATGGCTACACCTTC.

This rearrangement joins TRBV20-1 to TRBJ2-5; 7 bases are shared with TRBD2. The ends lost 0 bases at V and 1 base at J; junction bases unmatched: 5. CDR3 length: 15 residues. Germline CDR1 reads DFQATT; CDR2 reads SNEGSKA (reference sequence). Here the CDR3 DNA reads TGCAGTGCTAGAGATTCCCTAGCGGCCCAAGAGACCCAGTACTTC. Its translation is CSARDSLAAQETQYF.

This clonotype was recorded many times. The chain is built from TRBV6-5 and TRBJ1-3; D ambiguous. The CDR3 length is 11 residues. Trimming cost V 7 bases and J 4 bases, with 5 bases left between them. Germline V CDR1 and CDR2: MNHEY, SVGAGI. CDR3 loop: CASTIGNTIYF. The DNA for the CDR3 is TGTGCCAGCACTATCGGAAACACCATATATTTT.

As for this clonotype: The junction does not match germline at one end; this may be a read error. The chain uses TRBV27 and TRBJ2-7, with 9 positions matching TRBD1. From germline, CDR1 is MNHEY and CDR2 SMNVEV (reference sequence). CDR3 length: 15 amino acids. CDR3 amino acids: CACSTPRDRENEQYF. The CDR3 nucleotides read TGTGCCTGCAGTACCCCCCGGGACAGGGAGAACGAGCAGTACTTC.